The 27 T cell receptor beta chains in this list originate from one sample, sequenced in a study of control samples from healthy donors and cancer patients. The protocol was immunoSEQ multiplex PCR, while the TCRdb copy is restricted to in-frame clones and leaves out a portion. The table lists about 80,000 clones, roughly 91% of them singletons, with roughly a sixth in the top ten. Sequencing input: blood. These receptor sequences come from a man in his fifties in good health.

The CDR3 region has the DNA TGCAGCGTTCCGGACCCACTAGATCCCTACGAGCAGTACTTC. This encodes CSVPDPLDPYEQYF. V gene TRBV29-1 combines with J gene TRBJ2-7; a possible D gene is TRBD2 (5 bases). The CDR3 runs to 14 residues. Trimming left V 5 bases short and J 2 bases short, with 16 bases between. From germline, CDR1 is SQVTM and CDR2 ANQGSEA.

For this clone: The junction shows a germline mismatch at one end, possibly a read error. The rearrangement joins TRBV29-1 to TRBJ2-3; the match to TRBD1 covers 12 bases. The CDR3 is made up of 16 amino acids. Looked up from germline, CDR1 is SQVTM and CDR2 is ANQGSEA. The CDR3 nucleotides read TGCAGCGTGGAAGGGACAGGGGGCATGAGGACAGATACGCAGTATTTT. The encoded protein is CSVEGTGGMRTDTQYF.

The rearrangement uses TRBV30 and TRBJ1-2, with D perhaps matching TRBD1 (6 bases). Germline V CDR1 and CDR2: GTSNPN, SVGIG (reference sequence). The CDR3 totals 14 residues. Trimming left V 0 bases short and J 8 bases short, with 16 bases between. DNA for the CDR3: TGTGCCTGGAGTGTTCGAGGGGGGCTGAAGGGCTACACCTTC. Amino acid sequence: CAWSVRGGLKGYTF.

This clone has only a few counts. This chain joins TRBV19 and TRBJ1-1; TRBD1 matches at 12 bases. This CDR3 spans 14 amino acids. Germline CDR1 reads LNHDA; CDR2 reads SQIVND (reference sequence). V gave up 7 bases and J gave up 10 bases; unmatched junction bases: 10. The CDR3 spells CASIRDRGLGAAFF. CDR3 sequence (DNA): TGTGCCAGTATCCGGGACAGGGGGCTAGGAGCAGCTTTCTTT.

The chain couples TRBV3-1 (or the pseudogene TRBV3-2) to TRBJ2-2; 8 nucleotides align to TRBD2. Germline CDR1 reads LGHDT; CDR2 reads YNNKEL (reference sequence). This CDR3 has 13 residues. With V trimmed by 7 bases and J by 7 bases, 5 bases remained unmatched. CDR3 in DNA: TGTGCCAGCAAGGAGCGGGGGAACGGGGAGCTGTTTTTT. As protein: CASKERGNGELFF.

A note on this clone: Other DNA sequences within the sample encode an identical CDR3. The chain combines TRBV6-5 with TRBJ1-1; no clear D gene. The length of the CDR3 is 12 residues. Trimming shortened V by 5 bases and J by 1 base, and 5 bases separated the two germline ends. Germline-derived CDR1 and CDR2 are MNHEY and SVGAGI. CDR3 DNA sequence: TGTGCCAGCAGTCGGGGGAACACTGAAGCTTTCTTT. Protein sequence: CASSRGNTEAFF.

The genes are TRBV7-6 and TRBJ2-2; unclear D gene. CDR1 is SGHVS and CDR2 is FNYEAQ in the germline V gene. The length of the CDR3 is 13 residues. V was pared by 2 bases and J by 5 bases, with 6 bases between. CDR3 sequence (DNA): TGTGCCAGCAGCTTATCACAAACCGGGGAGCTGTTTTTT. Amino acid sequence: CASSLSQTGELFF.

The chain employs TRBV11-3 and TRBJ2-2; D is uncertain. The CDR3 covers 13 residues. Trimming removed 8 bases from V and 0 bases from J, with 7 bases in between. Germline V lookup: CDR1 SGHNT, CDR2 YENEEA. This CDR3 reads CASATSNTGELFF. DNA of the CDR3: TGTGCCAGCGCGACATCGAACACCGGGGAGCTGTTTTTT.

The CDR3 bases are TGTGCCAGCAGTTACTCGGACAGGAACACTGAAGCTTTCTTT. The encoded protein is CASSYSDRNTEAFF. V usage is TRBV6-6 and J usage is TRBJ1-1, with a possible D match to TRBD1 (6 bases). Germline loops: CDR1 MNHNY, CDR2 SVGAGI (reference sequence). There are 14 residues in the CDR3. V lost 0 bases, J lost 1 base, and 6 bases lay in between.

The rearrangement links TRBV18 to TRBJ1-3, with 8 positions matching TRBD1. The germline V gene encodes CDR1 KGHSH and CDR2 LQKENI. The CDR3 has 16 residues. V lost 3 bases, J lost 4 bases, and 8 bases stayed unmatched. The CDR3 nucleotides are TGTGCCAGCTCACCCGTCCAGGGGGCGTCCGGAAACACCATATATTTT. Translated: CASSPVQGASGNTIYF.

The chain is built from TRBV2 and TRBJ1-6; possible D gene TRBD1, 6 bases. Germline V gene sequence: CDR1 SNHLY, CDR2 FYNNEI. This CDR3 contains 13 residues. Between the trimmed V and J ends, which lost 6 bases and 9 bases, there was a span of 12 bases. As DNA, the CDR3 is TGTGCCAGCAGGGAGGGGGTAGGTTCACCCCTCCACTTT. Protein product: CASREGVGSPLHF.

This clone was counted only a few times. The chain recombines TRBV18 with TRBJ1-1, with 9 bases that match TRBD1. The CDR3 consists of 15 residues. The V gene end was trimmed by 4 bases and the J gene end by 1 base; junction bases not matched to a gene: 4. Germline values: CDR1 KGHSH, CDR2 LQKENI. CDR3: CASSLRDRANTEAFF. The CDR3 bases are TGTGCCAGCTCACTCCGGGACAGGGCGAACACTGAAGCTTTCTTT. Full variable domain (rest looked up from reference TRBV18 and TRBJ1-1): NAGVMQNPRHLVRRRGQEARLRCSPMKGHSHVYWYRQLPEEGLKFMVYLQKENIIDESGMPKERFSAEFPKEGPSILRIQQVVRGDSAAYFCASSLRDRANTEAFFGQGTRLTVV.

The chain carries TRBV12-3 or TRBV12-4 and TRBJ2-1, with D perhaps TRBD1 (7 bases). V was cut by 10 bases and J by 6 bases, with 16 bases left in between. CDR3 length: 13 residues. The CDR3 here is CATLAGGINEQFF. As DNA, the CDR3 is TGTGCCACACTGGCAGGGGGGATCAATGAGCAGTTCTTC.

This chain joins TRBV5-1 and TRBJ1-4; 8 nucleotides line up with TRBD1. Germline CDR1 and CDR2: SGHRS and YFSETQ. Trimming at V came to 2 bases and at J to 8 bases, leaving 8 bases not matched to a gene. The CDR3 covers 15 residues. In nucleotides, the CDR3 is TGCGCCAGCAGCTTCACCGGGACAGGTCGCGAAAAACTGTTTTTT. Residues: CASSFTGTGREKLFF. Drawing the rest from reference TRBV5-1 and TRBJ1-4, the complete variable domain is KAGVTQTPRYLIKTRGQQVTLSCSPISGHRSVSWYQQTPGQGLQFLFEYFSETQRNKGNFPGRFSGRQFSNSRSEMNVSTLELGDSALYLCASSFTGTGREKLFFGSGTQLSVL.

The chain joins TRBV7-2 to TRBJ2-6, with 8 bases aligning to TRBD1. J was trimmed by 2 bases and V by 10 bases; bases with no gene match: 10. Germline CDR1 and CDR2: SGHTA and FQGNSA. There are 16 residues in the CDR3. The CDR3 DNA follows: TGTGCCATCGACAGGGGAGGAACAACTGGGGCCAACGTCCTGACTTTC. It encodes CAIDRGGTTGANVLTF.

This chain links TRBV5-6 with TRBJ2-1; a possible D gene is TRBD1 (5 bases). Germline loops: CDR1 SGHDT, CDR2 YYEEEE. The length of the CDR3 is 15 residues. The V and J ends lost 3 bases and 5 bases respectively, with 15 bases between them. The CDR3 reads CASSSQGFEDNEQFF. In nucleotides, the CDR3 is TGTGCCAGCAGCTCGCAGGGTTTTGAGGACAATGAGCAGTTCTTC.

V and J are TRBV5-6 and TRBJ2-6; D not resolved. V was pared by 0 bases and J by 0 bases, with 4 bases between. This CDR3 is built from 15 residues. CDR1 is SGHDT and CDR2 is YYEEEE in the germline V gene. CDR3 protein: CASSLGYSGANVLTF. DNA for the CDR3: TGTGCCAGCAGCTTGGGTTACTCTGGGGCCAACGTCCTGACTTTC.

J is TRBJ1-2 and V is TRBV29-1, with 9 bases matching TRBD1. CDR1 is SQVTM, CDR2 ANQGSEA, per germline. With V trimmed by 4 bases and J by 10 bases, 4 bases remained unmatched. The CDR3 spans 11 residues. Written as DNA, the CDR3 is TGCAGCGTTGGAACAGGGGGCCACTACACCTTC. Its protein product is CSVGTGGHYTF.

The V and J genes are TRBV18 and TRBJ2-1, with TRBD1 matching 7 bases. The CDR3 runs 15 residues. The V gene end was trimmed by 0 bases and the J gene end by 7 bases; junction bases not matched to a gene: 6. Germline V lookup: CDR1 KGHSH, CDR2 LQKENI. DNA for the CDR3: TGTGCCAGCTCACCACCGATGGGACAGTCGAATGAGCAGTTCTTC. Encoded protein: CASSPPMGQSNEQFF.

This rearrangement joins TRBV11-2 to TRBJ1-3; 9 bases are a match to TRBD1. The ends lost 5 bases at V and 4 bases at J; junction bases unmatched: 15. This CDR3 spans 18 amino acids. Germline CDR1 reads SGHAT; CDR2 reads FQNNGV. The CDR3 coding sequence is TGTGCCAGCAGCCCGGACAGGGGAAGGGTTCCCCCCGGAAACACCATATATTTT. Translated: CASSPDRGRVPPGNTIYF.

About this clone itself: Other DNA variants within this sample encode the same CDR3. This chain connects TRBV12-3 or TRBV12-4 to TRBJ1-1; D may be TRBD1 (6 bases). This CDR3 is 13 amino acids long. Trimming cost V 11 bases and J 0 bases, with 13 bases left between them. CDR3 nucleotides: TGTGCCTCCCGAGGGGGGATGAACACTGAAGCTTTCTTT. It codes for CASRGGMNTEAFF.

The V call is TRBV6-6, the J call TRBJ1-3; D gene unclear. V shed 5 bases and J shed 9 bases, with 8 bases lying between them. In germline, CDR1 is MNHNY, CDR2 SVGAGI (reference sequence). The CDR3 loop spans 11 amino acids. CDR3 in amino acids: CASSPGRTIYF. The CDR3 DNA reads as TGTGCCAGCAGTCCCGGTCGCACCATATATTTT.

The gene calls are TRBV19 and TRBJ1-5; D gene unclear. In germline, CDR1 is LNHDA, CDR2 SQIVND (reference sequence). Trimming took off 5 bases at V and 3 bases at J, with 14 bases between the two ends. The CDR3 runs 15 residues. CDR3 DNA sequence: TGTGCCAGTAGTGCTCTGGCGGGAGCCAATCAGCCCCAGCATTTT. The encoded protein is CASSALAGANQPQHF.

This rearrangement joins TRBV4-1 to TRBJ2-2, with 7 nucleotides matching TRBD2. From germline, CDR1 is MGHRA and CDR2 YSYEKL. The CDR3 consists of 15 residues. Germline trimming cut 2 bases from V and 1 base from J; bases unmatched to any gene: 1. This chain's CDR3 is CASSQSGGNTGELFF. DNA for the CDR3: TGCGCCAGCAGCCAATCGGGGGGGAACACCGGGGAGCTGTTTTTT.

The V gene is TRBV6-5, the J gene TRBJ1-5, with D uncertain. The CDR3 runs 13 residues. V was pared by 2 bases and J by 2 bases, with 4 bases between. Germline CDR1 is MNHEY and CDR2 is SVGAGI. As DNA, the CDR3 is TGTGCCAGCAGTTACAAGGGCAATCAGCCCCAGCATTTT. Its translation: CASSYKGNQPQHF.

This clone occurred once. In nucleotides, the CDR3 is TGTGCCATCAGTGAGTCGGGTATGGAGGGGGGCTATGGCTACACCTTC. This codes for CAISESGMEGGYGYTF. This chain links TRBV10-3 with TRBJ1-2, with D perhaps matching TRBD1 (6 bases). Per germline, CDR1 ENHRY and CDR2 SYGVKD. Trimming cost V 0 bases and J 4 bases, with 15 bases left between them. This CDR3 is built from 16 residues.

This chain uses TRBV4-2 with TRBJ1-6, with a tentative D call TRBD1 (5 bases). The CDR3 totals 17 residues. Germline V gene data show CDR1 as LGHNA and CDR2 as YNFKEQ. Trimming removed 0 bases from V and 7 bases from J, with 16 bases in between. CDR3 sequence (DNA): TGTGCCAGCAGCCAAGATCCGACAGCAACCCTAAATTCACCCCTCCACTTT. Amino acids: CASSQDPTATLNSPLHF.